A single T cell receptor beta chain is shown here with its context. Germline V gene sequence: CDR1 KGHSH, CDR2 LQKENI. With V trimmed by 2 bases and J by 8 bases, 9 bases remained unmatched. CDR3 size: 16 residues. This sample was taken from a study of blood T cell repertoires in COVID-19. Study at large: Specimens from acute and convalescent COVID-19 originated in the United States, Italy and Spain. PBMCs, B-cell-depleted T cells, or T cells provided the cDNA or gDNA that made up the material.

Profiled with immunoSEQ multiplex PCR; TCRdb holds only in-frame clones, not every one. In the table there are tens of thousands of clones, over 75% of which are singletons. This clonotype was obtained from a man aged 55 to 70 with acute or convalescent COVID-19. V usage is TRBV18 and J usage is TRBJ1-4; TRBD1 matches 9 bases. Sequencing used peripheral blood. The CDR3 nucleotides are TGTGCCAGCTCACCATCCACAGGGGGCGGAAGGGAAAAACTGTTTTTT. It specifies CASSPSTGGGREKLFF.